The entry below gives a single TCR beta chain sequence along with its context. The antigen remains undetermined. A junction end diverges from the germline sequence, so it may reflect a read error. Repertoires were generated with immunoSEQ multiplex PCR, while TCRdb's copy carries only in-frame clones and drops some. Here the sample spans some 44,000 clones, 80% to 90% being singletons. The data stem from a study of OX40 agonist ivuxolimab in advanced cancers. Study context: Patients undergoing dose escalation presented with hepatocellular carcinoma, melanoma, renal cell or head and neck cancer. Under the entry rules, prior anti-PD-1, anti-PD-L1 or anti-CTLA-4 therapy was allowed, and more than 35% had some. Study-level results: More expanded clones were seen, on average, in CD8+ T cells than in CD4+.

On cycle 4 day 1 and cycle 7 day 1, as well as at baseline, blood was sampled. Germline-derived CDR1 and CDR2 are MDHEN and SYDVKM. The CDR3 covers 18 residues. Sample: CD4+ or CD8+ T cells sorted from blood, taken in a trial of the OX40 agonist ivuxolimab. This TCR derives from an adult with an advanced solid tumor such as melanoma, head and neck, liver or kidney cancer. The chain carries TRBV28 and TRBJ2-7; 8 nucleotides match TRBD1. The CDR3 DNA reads TGTGCCAGCAGTTTATGGGCAGGGGGCGCGGAAGACTTTTACGGGCAGTACTTC. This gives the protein CASSLWAGGAEDFYGQYF.